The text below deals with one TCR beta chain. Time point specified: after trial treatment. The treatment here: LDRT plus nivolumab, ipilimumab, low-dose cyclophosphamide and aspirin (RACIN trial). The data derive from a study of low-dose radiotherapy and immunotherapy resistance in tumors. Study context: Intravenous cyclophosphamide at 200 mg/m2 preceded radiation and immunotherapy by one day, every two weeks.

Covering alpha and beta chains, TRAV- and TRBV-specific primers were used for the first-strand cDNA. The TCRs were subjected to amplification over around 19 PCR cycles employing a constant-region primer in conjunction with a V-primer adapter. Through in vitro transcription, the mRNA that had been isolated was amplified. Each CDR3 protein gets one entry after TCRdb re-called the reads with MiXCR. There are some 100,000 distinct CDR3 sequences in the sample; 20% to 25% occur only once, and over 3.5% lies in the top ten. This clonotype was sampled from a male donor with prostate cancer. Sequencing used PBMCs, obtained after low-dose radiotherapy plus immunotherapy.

The CDR3: CASSEVNGTGKLFF. The CDR3 DNA reads TGTGCCAGCAGTGAAGTGAACGGGACAGGAAAACTGTTTTTT. The chain links TRBV6-1 to TRBJ1-4, with 8 bases matching TRBD1. Germline CDR1 is MNHNS and CDR2 is SASEGT. V was clipped by 1 base and J by 10 bases; unmatched bases: 5. This CDR3 comprises 14 residues.